A selection of T cell receptor beta chains follows, all from one sample in a study of blood T cell repertoires in COVID-19. Sequenced by immunoSEQ multiplex PCR; TCRdb stores in-frame clones only, minus some. The table shows more than 35,000 clones, with 90% occurring only once. The sample consisted of peripheral blood. The receptor source for this set is a human donor in a cohort sampled during active COVID-19. CDR3s include the opening cysteine and the closing phenylalanine or tryptophan. A D gene is named only where the DNA matches it firmly. A clone size is listed for some rows: how often the clone was seen (once, few, many), or a class if it is expanded.

j_call clone_size d_call v_call cdr3_aa cdr3_nt
TRBJ2-1 once . TRBV5-5 CASSLAGGTYNEQFF TGTGCCAGCAGCTTGGCTGGCGGGACCTACAATGAGCAGTTCTTC
TRBJ2-7 . . TRBV4-1 CASSQGQGSEQYF TGCGCCAGCAGCCAAGGTCAGGGTAGCGAGCAGTACTTC
TRBJ2-1 . TRBD1 TRBV7-9 CASSFWTGGVRYNEQFF TGTGCCAGCAGCTTTTGGACAGGGGGCGTACGTTACAATGAGCAGTTCTTC
TRBJ2-7 . TRBD1 TRBV27 CASSMGDRTGGALGAQYF TGTGCCAGCAGCATGGGGGACCGGACAGGGGGAGCCTTGGGAGCGCAGTACTTC
TRBJ1-5 . . TRBV7-2 CASSSRGNQPQHF TGTGCCAGCAGCTCCAGGGGAAATCAGCCCCAGCATTTT
TRBJ1-1 . TRBD1 TRBV7-2 CASSFSGGNTEAFF TGTGCCAGCAGCTTCTCAGGGGGCAACACTGAAGCTTTCTTT
TRBJ2-5 once . TRBV6-1 CASSAYGSRSSETQYF TGTGCCAGCAGTGCTTATGGTTCGAGGTCGTCTGAGACCCAGTACTTC
TRBJ2-5 . TRBD1 TRBV15 CATSGTGAYQETQYF TGTGCCACCAGCGGGACAGGGGCTTACCAAGAGACCCAGTACTTC
TRBJ2-5 . . TRBV7-3 CASSLRQGAGETQYF TGTGCCAGCAGCTTGCGGCAGGGCGCAGGGGAGACCCAGTACTTC
TRBJ2-7 few . TRBV2 CASSVGLRTYEQYF TGTGCCAGCAGTGTGGGACTGAGAACCTACGAGCAGTACTTC
TRBJ1-1 once . TRBV20-1 CSAPPRAFF TGCAGTGCCCCCCCCAGGGCTTTCTTT
TRBJ1-5 . TRBD1 TRBV12-3/TRBV12-4 CASRPGTDQPQHF TGTGCCAGCAGACCCGGGACAGATCAGCCCCAGCATTTT
TRBJ1-2 once . TRBV5-6 CASSLASYGYTF TGTGCCAGCAGCCTGGCGAGCTATGGCTACACCTTC
TRBJ2-7 . TRBD2 TRBV6-6 CASRTSGNSYEQYF TGTGCCAGCAGGACTAGCGGGAACTCCTACGAGCAGTACTTC
TRBJ1-6 . . TRBV11-2 CASSPRTGNSPLHF TGTGCCAGCAGCCCGCGGACGGGAAATTCACCCCTCCACTTT
TRBJ2-7 . . TRBV9 CASSVAGDTGYEQYF TGTGCCAGCAGCGTAGCCGGGGATACGGGCTACGAGCAGTACTTC
TRBJ2-7 once TRBD1 TRBV18 CASSTGTGTYEQYF TGTGCCAGCTCAACCGGGACAGGTACCTACGAGCAGTACTTC
TRBJ2-7 . . TRBV6-5 CASIPGGLLYEQYF TGTGCCAGCATCCCCGGGGGACTCCTCTACGAGCAGTACTTC
TRBJ1-2 once . TRBV7-2 CASSQGTSNYGYTF TGTGCCAGCAGCCAGGGCACCTCTAACTATGGCTACACCTTC
TRBJ2-2 . . TRBV9 CASSVGLGRELFF TGTGCCAGCAGCGTAGGATTGGGCCGGGAGCTGTTTTTT
TRBJ1-2 once . TRBV5-4 CASSLELDANYGYTF TGTGCCAGCAGCTTGGAGCTAGATGCTAACTATGGCTACACCTTC
TRBJ2-2 . . TRBV2 CASTPELNTGELFF TGTGCCAGCACACCGGAGTTGAACACCGGGGAGCTGTTTTTT
TRBJ2-1 . . TRBV11-2 CASSLRGTAEINEQFF TGTGCCAGCAGCCTCCGGGGGACCGCTGAGATCAATGAGCAGTTCTTC
TRBJ2-1 . TRBD2 TRBV12-3/TRBV12-4 CASNPSGRVGQFF TGTGCCAGCAACCCTTCTGGGAGGGTCGGGCAGTTCTTC
TRBJ1-1 . . TRBV7-2 CASSLNLNMNTEAFF TGTGCCAGCAGCTTAAACCTTAACATGAACACTGAAGCTTTCTTT
TRBJ2-3 . TRBD2 TRBV18 CASSPLPSGTWDTQYF TGTGCCAGCTCACCATTACCTAGCGGGACCTGGGATACGCAGTATTTT
TRBJ2-5 . . TRBV28 CASSQWAGQETQYF TGTGCCAGCAGCCAATGGGCGGGGCAAGAGACCCAGTACTTC
TRBJ2-3 . TRBD2 TRBV4-3 CASSQDLASGRAGTDTQYF TGCGCCAGCAGCCAAGATTTGGCTAGCGGGAGGGCGGGCACAGATACGCAGTATTTT
TRBJ2-1 . TRBD2 TRBV18 CASSVAGGPPSEQFF TGTGCCAGCTCAGTAGCGGGAGGGCCCCCCTCTGAGCAGTTCTTC
TRBJ1-5 . TRBD1 TRBV18 CASSPDRGQPQHF TGTGCCAGCTCGCCGGACAGGGGACAGCCCCAGCATTTT
TRBJ2-5 few TRBD2 TRBV9 CASSPGWTSGRFGGTQYF TGTGCCAGCAGCCCGGGTTGGACTAGCGGGAGGTTCGGCGGGACCCAGTACTTC
TRBJ2-4 . . TRBV28 CASSLGLAPPSVQYF TGTGCCAGCAGTTTAGGCCTGGCACCGCCGAGCGTTCAGTACTTC
TRBJ2-1 once TRBD2 TRBV7-9 CASSRGWGTRDSSSYNEQFF TGTGCCAGCAGCCGGGGATGGGGGACTAGGGATTCAAGCTCCTACAATGAGCAGTTCTTC
TRBJ1-6 . . TRBV5-1 CASSFGGNNNSPLHF TGCGCCAGCAGCTTCGGCGGGAACAATAATTCACCCCTCCACTTT
TRBJ2-1 . TRBD2 TRBV5-1 CASSGGLAGVGEQFF TGCGCCAGCAGCGGCGGACTAGCGGGAGTCGGTGAGCAGTTCTTC